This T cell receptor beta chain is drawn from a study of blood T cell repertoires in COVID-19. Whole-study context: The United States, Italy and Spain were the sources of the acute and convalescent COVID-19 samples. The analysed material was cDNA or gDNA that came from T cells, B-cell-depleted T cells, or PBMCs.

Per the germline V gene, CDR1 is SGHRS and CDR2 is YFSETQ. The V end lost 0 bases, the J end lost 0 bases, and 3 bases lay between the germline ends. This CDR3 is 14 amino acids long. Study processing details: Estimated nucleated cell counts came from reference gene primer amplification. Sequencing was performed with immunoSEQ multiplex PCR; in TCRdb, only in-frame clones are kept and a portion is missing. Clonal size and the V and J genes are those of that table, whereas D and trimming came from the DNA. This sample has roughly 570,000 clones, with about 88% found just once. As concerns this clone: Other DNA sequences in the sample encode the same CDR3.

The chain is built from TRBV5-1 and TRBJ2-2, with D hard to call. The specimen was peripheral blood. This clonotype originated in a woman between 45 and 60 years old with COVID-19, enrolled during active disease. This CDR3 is CASSLAANTGELFF. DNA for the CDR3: TGCGCCAGCAGCTTGGCTGCGAACACCGGGGAGCTGTTTTTT. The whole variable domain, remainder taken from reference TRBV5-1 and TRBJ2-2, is KAGVTQTPRYLIKTRGQQVTLSCSPISGHRSVSWYQQTPGQGLQFLFEYFSETQRNKGNFPGRFSGRQFSNSRSEMNVSTLELGDSALYLCASSLAANTGELFFGEGSRLTVL.